The 9 T cell receptor beta chains reported below all come from one sample, sequenced in a study of T cells in Graves' hyperthyroidism and ophthalmopathy. RNA transcripts were the template for amplifying TCR beta CDR3 regions. During a first-round RT-PCR of the TCR CDR3, the HTBI primer set was used. TCRdb ran MiXCR on the multiplex PCR reads and lists one entry per CDR3 protein. The sample consists of under 650,000 distinct CDR3 sequences, 15% to 20% of them appearing once. Sequences were obtained from blood. These receptors were collected from a woman aged 25 to 39 with Graves' hyperthyroidism.

This clonotype was seen a handful of times. The chain uses TRBV6-1 and TRBJ1-5; D remains unclear. The V gene lost 2 bases and the J gene lost 6 bases, with 8 bases spanning the gap. The CDR3 totals 13 residues. Germline loops: CDR1 MNHNS, CDR2 SASEGT. In nucleotides, the CDR3 is TGTGCCAGCAGTGAAAGTTACAGTCAGCCCCAGCATTTT. Protein product: CASSESYSQPQHF.

J is TRBJ2-7 and V is TRBV10-1, with 9 bases matching TRBD2. Germline CDR1 reads WNHNN; CDR2 reads SYGVQD (reference sequence). Trimming cost V 0 bases and J 3 bases; bases outside gene matches: 15. This CDR3 is built from 19 residues. Written as DNA, the CDR3 is TGCGCCAGCAGTGAGTCGCGTTTAGGGGCTAGCGGGGCCTACTACGAGCAGTACTTC. It specifies CASSESRLGASGAYYEQYF.

The chain carries TRBV19 and TRBJ2-1, with 11 bases fitting TRBD2. J gave up 4 bases and V 0 bases, and 8 bases lay outside the gene matches. The CDR3 covers 18 residues. The V gene's germline CDR1 is LNHDA and CDR2 SQIVND (reference sequence). CDR3 DNA sequence: TGTGCCAGTAGTATAGAAGGATTACTAGCGGGAGCATACAATGAGCAGTTCTTC. Translating gives CASSIEGLLAGAYNEQFF.

Many counts were recorded for this clonotype. The chain uses TRBV30 and TRBJ2-2; D call uncertain. The CDR3 extends over 11 amino acids. V was clipped by 4 bases and J by 8 bases, with 8 bases between them. Germline assignment: CDR1 GTSNPN and CDR2 SVGIG (reference sequence). This CDR3 is CAWTSGGELFF. Here the CDR3 DNA reads TGTGCCTGGACCTCCGGGGGGGAGCTGTTTTTT.

V is TRBV15 and J is TRBJ2-1; TRBD1 or TRBD2 may be the D gene (7 bases each). This CDR3 has 14 residues. V was cut by 5 bases and J by 7 bases, with 15 bases left in between. Per germline, CDR1 LNHNV and CDR2 YYDKDF (reference sequence). In DNA, the CDR3 is TGTGCCACCAGCCCCCAGGGGGGGTTTAATGAGCAGTTCTTC. It yields the protein CATSPQGGFNEQFF.

There are many counts of this clonotype. The V and J genes are TRBV20-1 and TRBJ1-2; the D gene is possibly TRBD1 (6 bases). Germline V CDR1 and CDR2: DFQATT, SNEGSKA (reference sequence). Trimming shortened V by 1 base and J by 7 bases, and 16 bases separated the two germline ends. There are 14 residues in the CDR3. Written as DNA, the CDR3 is TGCAGTGCTAGAGGAGGATCAGGGGTTAGTGGCTACACCTTC. As protein: CSARGGSGVSGYTF.

The chain uses TRBV20-1 and TRBJ1-1; no clear D. V was clipped by 3 bases and J by 4 bases, with 15 bases between them. There are 14 residues in the CDR3. Germline V gene sequence: CDR1 DFQATT, CDR2 SNEGSKA (reference sequence). The CDR3 region has the DNA TGCAGTGCTAGGTCCGGGGAAAGTGTCACTGAAGCTTTCTTT. Translating gives CSARSGESVTEAFF.

This clonotype was detected ten times or more. This chain links TRBV6-5 with TRBJ2-2; 8 bases align to TRBD2. Germline trimming cut 1 base from V and 5 bases from J; bases unmatched to any gene: 3. CDR1 and CDR2 (germline): MNHEY, SVGAGI. This CDR3 has 15 residues. CDR3 bases: TGTGCCAGCAGTTACTTAGCGGGATGGACCGGGGAGCTGTTTTTT. It yields the protein CASSYLAGWTGELFF.

This sequence joins TRBV20-1 and TRBJ2-3; D not resolved. Trimming left V 2 bases short and J 0 bases short, with 12 bases between. This CDR3 has 15 amino acids. Germline CDR1 DFQATT, CDR2 SNEGSKA (reference sequence). The CDR3 bases are TGCAGTGCTAGACCTTATTCAGCTAGCACAGATACGCAGTATTTT. This sequence encodes CSARPYSASTDTQYF.